Listed here are 5 T cell receptor beta chains from one sample, sequenced in a study of T cell responses to AZD1222 COVID-19 vaccine. TCRdb keeps only in-frame clones here, not all; method: immunoSEQ multiplex PCR. This sample yields tens of thousands of clones, of which under 95% are seen a single time; 5.2% belongs to the top ten. Source: peripheral blood, taken on day 0 of MenACWY control vaccination. These receptors all come from an adult in good health.

J is TRBJ1-2 and V is TRBV11-2; 9 positions match TRBD1. CDR1 is SGHAT and CDR2 is FQNNGV in the germline V gene. The CDR3 is 14 residues long. Unmatched junction bases numbered 7, after V lost 5 bases and J lost 6 bases. CDR3 DNA: TGTGCCAGCAGCACCGGGACAGGGATGCATGGCTACACCTTC. Encoded protein: CASSTGTGMHGYTF.

The chain recombines TRBV28 with TRBJ2-1, with 10 nucleotides matching TRBD2. From germline, CDR1 is MDHEN and CDR2 SYDVKM. The CDR3 runs to 14 residues. The V gene end was trimmed by 6 bases and the J gene end by 4 bases; junction bases not matched to a gene: 3. CDR3 DNA sequence: TGTGCCAGCAGGCGGACTAGCGGTTACAATGAGCAGTTCTTC. Amino acids: CASRRTSGYNEQFF.

The chain uses TRBV7-2 and TRBJ2-7; maybe TRBD2 (6 bases). CDR1 and CDR2 (germline): SGHTA, FQGNSA. Trimming shortened V by 1 base and J by 6 bases, and 16 bases separated the two germline ends. The CDR3 covers 15 residues. The CDR3 reads CASSLGFGGGREQYF. CDR3 in DNA: TGTGCCAGCAGCTTAGGATTTGGTGGAGGGCGCGAGCAGTACTTC.

The rearrangement uses TRBV7-9 and TRBJ2-1, with 11 nucleotides matching TRBD2. The CDR3 consists of 14 residues. Germline CDR1 and CDR2: SEHNR and FQNEAQ (reference sequence). V was clipped by 4 bases and J by 6 bases; unmatched bases: 2. The CDR3 DNA sequence: TGTGCCAGCAGCTGGGGGACTAGCGGCAATGAGCAGTTCTTC. Its protein is CASSWGTSGNEQFF.

The DNA of the CDR3 is TGTGCCAGTAGTAGGACAGGACAGACCTACGAGCAGTACTTC. Protein sequence: CASSRTGQTYEQYF. The rearrangement uses TRBV19 and TRBJ2-7, with 7 bases fitting TRBD1. The germline CDR1 and CDR2 sequences are LNHDA and SQIVND (reference sequence). There are 14 residues in the CDR3. J lost 2 bases, V lost 4 bases, and 5 bases had no gene match.